The TCR beta chain described here comes from a study of T cells in Graves' hyperthyroidism and ophthalmopathy. Study-level results: Most expanded thyroid clonotypes above 0.001 also appeared in blood. Stable hyperthyroidism was separated from ophthalmopathy by a model based on 13 V-J features.

Clinical Activity Scores of at least 3, NOSPECS grades of at least 4 and durations under 3 months characterized ophthalmopathy patients. Using around 10 ml of fresh peripheral blood, PBMCs were prepared. This CDR3 contains 16 residues. The germline CDR1 and CDR2 sequences are SGHVS and FNYEAQ. Trimming left V 5 bases short and J 0 bases short, with 15 bases between. From RNA transcripts, TCR beta CDR3 regions were amplified. The HTBI primer set was used in a first-round RT-PCR of the TCR CDR3. TCRdb reanalysed the multiplex PCR reads using MiXCR and keeps one entry per CDR3 protein. This table has 450,000 to 600,000 distinct CDR3 sequences, roughly 21% appearing once. This clonotype was recorded many times. Its antigen is not identified.

The source material was blood. The clonotype was recovered from a man aged 40-50 years with Graves' ophthalmopathy. V usage is TRBV7-6 and J usage is TRBJ2-3; TRBD2 is a possible D gene (6 bases). CDR3 sequence: CASSRRQGLSTDTQYF. CDR3 DNA: TGTGCCAGCAGCCGCAGGCAGGGACTGAGCACAGATACGCAGTATTTT.